This T cell receptor beta chain was observed in a study of blood T cell repertoires in COVID-19. After removal of 2 bases from V and 5 bases from J, the junction contained 6 bases not matched to a gene. Germline values: CDR1 MGHRA, CDR2 YSYEKL. CDR3 length: 15 residues. Generated by immunoSEQ multiplex PCR, the TCRdb table keeps only in-frame clones and is missing some. The repertoire holds over 150,000 clones, around 79% seen once, with around 12% in the top ten. The clonotype was recovered from a woman in her fifties or sixties with acute or convalescent COVID-19. The V call is TRBV4-1, the J call TRBJ1-1; 9 bases map to TRBD1. What was sequenced was peripheral blood. CDR3 protein: CASSQIRQGGTEAFF. The CDR3, as DNA: TGCGCCAGCAGCCAAATTCGACAGGGGGGGACTGAAGCTTTCTTT.